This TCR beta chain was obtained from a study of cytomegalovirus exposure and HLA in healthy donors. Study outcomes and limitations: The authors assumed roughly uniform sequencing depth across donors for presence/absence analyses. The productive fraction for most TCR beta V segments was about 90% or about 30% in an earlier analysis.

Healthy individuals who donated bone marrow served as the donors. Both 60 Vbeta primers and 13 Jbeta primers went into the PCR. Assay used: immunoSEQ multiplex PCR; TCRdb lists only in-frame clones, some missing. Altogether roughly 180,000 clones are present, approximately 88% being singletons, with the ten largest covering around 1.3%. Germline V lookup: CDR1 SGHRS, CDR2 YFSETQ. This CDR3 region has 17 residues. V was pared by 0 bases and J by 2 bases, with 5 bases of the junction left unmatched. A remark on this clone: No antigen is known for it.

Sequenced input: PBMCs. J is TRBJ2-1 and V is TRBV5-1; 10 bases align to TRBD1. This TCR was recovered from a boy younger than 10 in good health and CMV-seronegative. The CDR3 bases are TGCGCCAGCAGCTTGGGCGGGACAGGGGTGGCCTACAATGAGCAGTTCTTC. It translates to CASSLGGTGVAYNEQFF.